The sequence of this T cell receptor beta chain was determined in a study of response to subunit inactivated influenza vaccine. Whole-study results and caveats: Authors suggested seasonal influenza vaccinations each recruit few new T cells.

TCRdb processed the RT-PCR reads anew with MiXCR; each CDR3 protein has one entry. The sample includes 500,000 to 600,000 distinct CDR3 sequences, 15% to 20% of them seen just once. Details on this clonotype: Its cognate antigen is unknown.

The material was CD4+ T cells sorted from PBMCs, obtained approximately 25 months after vaccination. The sequence was collected from a man aged 50 to 75 who received an inactivated influenza vaccine.

CDR3 in DNA: TGCAGCGTTGAAGAGGGCAGGGGGGCAGATACGCAGTATTTT. It yields the protein CSVEEGRGADTQYF. The rearrangement links TRBV29-1 to TRBJ2-3; perhaps TRBD1 as D (7 bases). Germline CDR1 and CDR2: SQVTM and ANQGSEA. This CDR3 is 14 amino acids long. The ends were cut back, 0 bases at V and 4 bases at J, with 11 bases in the middle.